The 3 T cell receptor beta chains reported below all come from one sample, sequenced in a study of blood T cell repertoires in COVID-19. The table came from immunoSEQ multiplex PCR; TCRdb's copy has only in-frame clones and leaves some out. In the table there are around 29,000 clones, over 75% of which are singletons. Sequenced sample: peripheral blood. The receptors shown here come from a woman in her 70s with active or convalescent COVID-19.

This chain uses TRBV6-4 with TRBJ1-5, with 8 bases that match TRBD1. Germline V gene data show CDR1 as MRHNA and CDR2 as SNTAGT. Trimming cost V 4 bases and J 5 bases; bases outside gene matches: 4. This CDR3 contains 14 residues. The CDR3 loop is CASSVSGGDQPQHF. For the CDR3, the DNA is TGTGCCAGCAGTGTTTCAGGGGGCGATCAGCCCCAGCATTTT.

This rearrangement joins TRBV19 to TRBJ1-2, with 7 nucleotides matching TRBD1. J lost 4 bases, V lost 2 bases, and 7 bases had no gene match. CDR3 length equals 15 residues. CDR1 is LNHDA and CDR2 is SQIVND in the germline V gene (reference sequence). The CDR3 loop is CASSIRAGGTYGYTF. The CDR3 DNA reads as TGTGCCAGTAGTATAAGGGCAGGGGGTACCTATGGCTACACCTTC.

This chain joins TRBV28 and TRBJ2-5; D perhaps matches TRBD2 (6 bases). The CDR3 consists of 14 residues. The V end lost 3 bases, the J end lost 4 bases, and 12 bases lay between the germline ends. The germline gives CDR1 MDHEN, CDR2 SYDVKM. CDR3 residues: CASSLGLRRETQYF. The DNA for the CDR3 is TGTGCCAGCAGTTTGGGACTCCGAAGAGAGACCCAGTACTTC.